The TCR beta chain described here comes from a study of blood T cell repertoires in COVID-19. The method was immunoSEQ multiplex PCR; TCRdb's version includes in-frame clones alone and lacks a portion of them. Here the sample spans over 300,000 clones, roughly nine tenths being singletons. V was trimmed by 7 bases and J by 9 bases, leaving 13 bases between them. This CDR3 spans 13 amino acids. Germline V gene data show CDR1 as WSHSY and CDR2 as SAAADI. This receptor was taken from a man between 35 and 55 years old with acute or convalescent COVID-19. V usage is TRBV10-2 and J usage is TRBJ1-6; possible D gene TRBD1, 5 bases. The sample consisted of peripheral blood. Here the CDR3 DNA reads TGCGCCAGCAAGGGGCAGGGAGGTTCACCCCTCCACTTT. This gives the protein CASKGQGGSPLHF.